What follows are 22 T cell receptor beta chains derived from one specimen sequenced in a study of cytomegalovirus exposure and HLA in healthy donors. With 60 Vbeta and 13 Jbeta primers, the PCR was carried out. Sequenced by immunoSEQ multiplex PCR; TCRdb stores in-frame clones only, minus some. This sample carries approximately 100,000 clones, around 81% of them seen once, and the ten largest clones take 2.2%. The sample taken for sequencing was PBMCs. The receptor set was obtained from a woman aged 30 to 39 in good health and CMV-seronegative.

The rearrangement uses TRBV7-2 and TRBJ1-3; D is ambiguous. From germline, CDR1 is SGHTA and CDR2 FQGNSA. Trimming left V 1 base short and J 4 bases short, with 11 bases between. The CDR3 is 15 amino acids. In nucleotides, the CDR3 is TGTGCCAGCAGCTTAGATGTGGAGTGGGGAAACACCATATATTTT. The encoded protein is CASSLDVEWGNTIYF.

The chain recombines TRBV5-8 with TRBJ1-1; D gene uncertain. Germline V gives CDR1 SGHTS, CDR2 YDEGEE. Trimming took off 5 bases at V and 4 bases at J, with 15 bases between the two ends. The CDR3 consists of 14 residues. CDR3 DNA sequence: TGTGCCAGCAGGTCCCAACATGGGAGCACTGAAGCTTTCTTT. Encoded protein: CASRSQHGSTEAFF.

Of note for this clone: At one of its ends the junction is not consistent with the germline gene, which may arise from a read error. The chain employs TRBV7-9 and TRBJ2-3, with 10 nucleotides matching TRBD2. CDR3 length: 17 amino acids. Germline V CDR1 and CDR2: SEHNR, FQNEAQ (reference sequence). Here the CDR3 DNA reads TGTTCCAGCACCTCACCGGCTAGCGGGAGAGCTACAGATACGCAGTATTTT. Amino acid sequence: CSSTSPASGRATDTQYF.

The rearrangement uses TRBV14 and TRBJ2-7, with 7 bases fitting TRBD2. The ends lost 3 bases at V and 6 bases at J; junction bases unmatched: 5. The germline V gene has CDR1 SGHDN and CDR2 FVKESK. This CDR3 has 13 amino acids. The CDR3 DNA is TGTGCCAGCAGCCAGGGGGGGAGCTCCGAGCAGTACTTC. It yields the protein CASSQGGSSEQYF.

The gene calls are TRBV18 and TRBJ2-3; perhaps TRBD2 as D (5 bases). The CDR3 spans 17 residues. V lost 3 bases and J lost 0, with 16 bases in between. Looked up from germline, CDR1 is KGHSH and CDR2 is LQKENI. The CDR3 sequence is CASSPLGSSPSTDTQYF. Here the CDR3 DNA reads TGTGCCAGCTCACCCCTCGGGTCTAGCCCCAGCACAGATACGCAGTATTTT.

The chain uses TRBV10-3 and TRBJ2-1; 9 bases match TRBD2. Germline V gene lookup returns CDR1 ENHRY and CDR2 SYGVKD. Unmatched junction bases numbered 15, after V lost 3 bases and J lost 9 bases. This CDR3 contains 17 residues. CDR3: CAISDRIAGAPSGEQFF. CDR3 bases: TGTGCCATCAGTGACCGAATAGCGGGAGCGCCGTCGGGTGAGCAGTTCTTC.

The gene calls are TRBV4-2 and TRBJ2-3; 10 bases fit TRBD2. There are 19 residues in the CDR3. V shed 0 bases, J shed 0 bases, and the junction held 9 bases outside the gene matches. Germline V gene data show CDR1 as LGHNA and CDR2 as YNFKEQ. The chain's CDR3 is CASSQETSGRLLSTDTQYF. DNA for the CDR3: TGTGCCAGCAGCCAAGAGACTAGCGGGCGACTTCTCAGCACAGATACGCAGTATTTT.

Concerning this clone: Other DNA sequences in the sample encode the same CDR3. V is TRBV6-5 and J is TRBJ1-3; D is uncertain. CDR3 length: 15 residues. Trimming removed 8 bases from V and 0 bases from J, with 14 bases in between. CDR1 and CDR2 from the germline V gene are MNHEY and SVGAGI. CDR3 sequence reads: CASVSAGNSGNTIYF. The CDR3 nucleotides read TGTGCCAGCGTATCTGCCGGGAACTCTGGAAACACCATATATTTT.

The sample holds one count of this clone. The V and J genes are TRBV19 and TRBJ2-5; D is possibly TRBD2 (7 bases). Germline V gives CDR1 LNHDA, CDR2 SQIVND (reference sequence). Trimming cost V 5 bases and J 3 bases, with 16 bases left between them. The CDR3 extends over 15 amino acids. The CDR3 bases are TGTGCCAGTAGTCCACTCCAGGGGAGGGAAGAGACCCAGTACTTC. As protein: CASSPLQGREETQYF. Full variable domain (rest looked up from reference TRBV19 and TRBJ2-5): DGGITQSPKYLFRKEGQNVTLSCEQNLNHDAMYWYRQDPGQGLRLIYYSQIVNDFQKGDIAEGYSVSREKKESFPLTVTSAQKNPTAFYLCASSPLQGREETQYFGPGTRLLVL.

This chain links TRBV28 with TRBJ1-4, with D maybe TRBD1 (5 bases). The CDR3 runs 17 residues. V was trimmed by 5 bases and J by 6 bases, leaving 22 bases between them. Germline-derived CDR1 and CDR2 are MDHEN and SYDVKM. CDR3 amino acids: CASSPSVGGVGDEKLFF. For the CDR3, the DNA is TGTGCCAGCAGTCCCTCAGTCGGGGGGGTTGGGGATGAAAAACTGTTTTTT.

This chain links TRBV12-2 with TRBJ1-1; no check of the table's D call, TRBD1, against the DNA was made. TRBV12-2 is a listed pseudogene. CDR3 length equals 14 residues. CDR3 DNA sequence: TGTGCAAGTCGCTTAGAGACAGCGAACACTGAAGCTTTCTTT. Its translation: CASRLETANTEAFF.

The chain joins TRBV20-1 to TRBJ2-7; D is undetermined. CDR3 size: 10 residues. The germline V and J ends were trimmed by 6 bases and 11 bases, with 14 bases remaining between them. Looked up from germline, CDR1 is DFQATT and CDR2 is SNEGSKA (reference sequence). CDR3 nucleotides: TGCAGTGCCACCCGACACCAGGAGTACTTC. Amino acid sequence: CSATRHQEYF.

The sample holds one count of this clone. The chain uses TRBV9 and TRBJ1-2, with 8 bases identical to TRBD1. Looked up from germline, CDR1 is SGDLS and CDR2 is YYNGEE. CDR3 length equals 15 residues. V lost 0 bases and J lost 3; bases outside the gene matches: 4. The CDR3 loop reads CASSVATGGDYGYTF. The DNA for the CDR3 is TGTGCCAGCAGCGTAGCCACAGGGGGGGACTATGGCTACACCTTC. The complete variable domain, with remaining parts taken from reference TRBV9 and TRBJ1-2, reads DSGVTQTPKHLITATGQRVTLRCSPRSGDLSVYWYQQSLDQGLQFLIQYYNGEERAKGNILERFSAQQFPDLHSELNLSSLELGDSALYFCASSVATGGDYGYTFGSGTRLTVV.

V usage is TRBV5-1 and J usage is TRBJ2-3; 7 nucleotides agree with TRBD2. The junction had 3 bases not matched to a gene; V was cut back by 4 bases and J by 4 bases. Germline CDR1 SGHRS, CDR2 YFSETQ. The CDR3 extends over 13 amino acids. The CDR3 is CASSIAGADTQYF. The CDR3 nucleotides read TGCGCCAGCAGCATCGCGGGGGCAGATACGCAGTATTTT.

This chain joins TRBV11-2 and TRBJ2-1; D gene ambiguous. V dropped 3 bases and J dropped 7 bases, with 7 bases sitting between them. Germline V gene data show CDR1 as SGHAT and CDR2 as FQNNGV. The CDR3 sequence is 12 residues long. Here the CDR3 reads CASSFHLNEQFF. The CDR3 DNA sequence: TGTGCCAGCAGCTTCCACTTAAATGAGCAGTTCTTC.

This chain connects TRBV30 to TRBJ2-1; unclear D gene. The CDR3 has 13 residues. Germline CDR1 reads GTSNPN; CDR2 reads SVGIG (reference sequence). Trimming shortened V by 5 bases and J by 3 bases, and 11 bases separated the two germline ends. CDR3 sequence: CAWSFNFYNEQFF. In DNA form, the CDR3 reads TGTGCCTGGTCATTTAACTTCTACAATGAGCAGTTCTTC.

The chain combines TRBV27 with TRBJ2-5; 7 bases align to TRBD1. The DNA end is a closer match to TRBJ2-7, so the J assignment may be wrong. The CDR3 is made up of 14 amino acids. From germline, CDR1 is MNHEY and CDR2 SMNVEV (reference sequence). CDR3 in DNA: TGTGCCAGCAGTATCTCGGGACAGAACTACGAGCAGTACTTC. This gives the protein CASSISGQNYEQYF.

This clone has only a few counts. This rearrangement joins TRBV5-4 to TRBJ2-3, with 9 nucleotides matching TRBD1. The ends lost 1 base at V and 4 bases at J; junction bases unmatched: 4. The germline V gene encodes CDR1 SGHNT and CDR2 YYREEE (reference sequence). This CDR3 comprises 15 residues. CDR3: CASSLMGQGPDTQYF. In nucleotides, the CDR3 is TGTGCCAGCAGCTTGATGGGACAGGGTCCAGATACGCAGTATTTT. The variable domain in full, with the rest retrieved from reference TRBV5-4 and TRBJ2-3, is ETGVTQSPTHLIKTRGQQVTLRCSSQSGHNTVSWYQQALGQGPQFIFQYYREEENGRGNFPPRFSGLQFPNYSSELNVNALELDDSALYLCASSLMGQGPDTQYFGPGTRLTVL.

This clone has a single count. This chain joins TRBV5-6 and TRBJ1-6, with a tentative D call TRBD1 (5 bases). The V gene lost 6 bases and the J gene lost 7 bases, with 11 bases spanning the gap. The CDR3 sequence is 13 residues long. Germline V gene data show CDR1 as SGHDT and CDR2 as YYEEEE. The CDR3 is CASTQARNSPLHF. The CDR3 DNA reads as TGTGCCAGCACACAGGCTCGGAATTCACCCCTCCACTTT.

This clone was seen a handful of times. The chain has TRBV15 and TRBJ2-1, with D hard to call. CDR3 length: 17 amino acids. V lost 5 bases, J lost 10 bases, and 27 bases lay in between. Looked up from germline, CDR1 is LNHNV and CDR2 is YYDKDF (reference sequence). DNA for the CDR3: TGTGCCACCAGCTCGGTTGAATCGTGGCGCGTTAGCATCGAGCAGTTCTTC. Protein product: CATSSVESWRVSIEQFF. Filled out from reference TRBV15 and TRBJ2-1, the complete variable domain reads DAMVIQNPRYQVTQFGKPVTLSCSQTLNHNVMYWYQQKSSQAPKLLFHYYDKDFNNEADTPDNFQSRRPNTSFCFLDIRSPGLGDTAMYLCATSSVESWRVSIEQFFGPGTRLTVL.

CDR3 sequence (DNA): TGTGCCAGTAGCGGGACGACGCGGACAGGGGCCAGCACAGATACGCAGTATTTT. Its translation is CASSGTTRTGASTDTQYF. The genes are TRBV19 and TRBJ2-3; the match to TRBD1 covers 9 bases. This CDR3 comprises 18 residues. Germline loops: CDR1 LNHDA, CDR2 SQIVND (reference sequence). Germline trimming cut 6 bases from V and 0 bases from J; bases unmatched to any gene: 13. Supplemented by reference TRBV19 and TRBJ2-3, the full variable domain reads DGGITQSPKYLFRKEGQNVTLSCEQNLNHDAMYWYRQDPGQGLRLIYYSQIVNDFQKGDIAEGYSVSREKKESFPLTVTSAQKNPTAFYLCASSGTTRTGASTDTQYFGPGTRLTVL.

The chain combines TRBV10-1 with TRBJ2-7; 9 positions agree with TRBD1. Germline values: CDR1 WNHNN, CDR2 SYGVQD (reference sequence). V lost 3 bases, J lost 7 bases, and 10 bases stayed unmatched. The CDR3 length is 15 residues. DNA for the CDR3: TGCGCCAGCAGTGATGCCGGGACAGGGATTTTGGAGCAGTACTTC. It translates to CASSDAGTGILEQYF.